This T cell receptor beta chain was captured by sequencing in a study of T cell changes during pregnancy in multiple sclerosis. TCRdb's table, derived via immunoSEQ multiplex PCR, lists solely in-frame clones and lacks some. The sample shows about 33,000 clones, over 85% of them seen only once. Trimming cost V 5 bases and J 1 base, with 11 bases left between them. The CDR3 sequence is 14 residues long. Germline CDR1 and CDR2: MNHNY and SVGAGI (reference sequence). This material consisted of CD4+ T cells from peripheral blood mononuclear cells, taken in the second trimester of pregnancy. The V gene is TRBV6-6, the J gene TRBJ1-1; D gene ambiguous. The TCR comes from a female donor in good health, enrolled as a control in a pregnancy study. The CDR3 DNA sequence: TGTGCCAGCAGTCAAATCGCGGGGAACACTGAAGCTTTCTTT. It yields the protein CASSQIAGNTEAFF.